The 17 T cell receptor beta chains below were found in one sample sequenced in a study of cytomegalovirus exposure and HLA in healthy donors. The PCR contained 60 Vbeta and 13 Jbeta primers. Libraries were prepared by immunoSEQ multiplex PCR; TCRdb keeps only in-frame clonotypes and omits some of them. The table shows approximately 170,000 clones, with roughly 71% occurring only once. What was sequenced was PBMCs. Receptors originate from a male donor in good health and CMV-seropositive.

This sequence joins TRBV5-6 and TRBJ2-1; 9 nucleotides match TRBD2. The CDR3 contains 15 residues. V dropped 4 bases and J dropped 7; count of bases not matched to a gene: 9. Germline V gene data show CDR1 as SGHDT and CDR2 as YYEEEE. Here the CDR3 reads CASSIPGTSRNEQFF. DNA of the CDR3: TGTGCCAGCAGCATTCCCGGGACTAGCAGGAATGAGCAGTTCTTC.

This clone has a single count. V usage is TRBV5-1 and J usage is TRBJ1-2; D gene ambiguous. Trimming shortened V by 6 bases and J by 5 bases, and 20 bases separated the two germline ends. Germline V CDR1 and CDR2: SGHRS, YFSETQ. There are 15 residues in the CDR3. The CDR3 nucleotides read TGCGCCAGCAATCCCCTCCCCGGAGATCGATATGGCTACACCTTC. Translating it yields CASNPLPGDRYGYTF. The whole variable domain, filled in from reference TRBV5-1 and TRBJ1-2, reads KAGVTQTPRYLIKTRGQQVTLSCSPISGHRSVSWYQQTPGQGLQFLFEYFSETQRNKGNFPGRFSGRQFSNSRSEMNVSTLELGDSALYLCASNPLPGDRYGYTFGSGTRLTVV.

J is TRBJ1-6 and V is TRBV6-1; tentative D call: TRBD1 (6 bases). Germline-derived CDR1 and CDR2 are MNHNS and SASEGT. This CDR3 contains 15 residues. V was cut by 7 bases and J by 6 bases, with 16 bases left in between. CDR3 in DNA: TGTGCCAGCACCGCCCAGGTACAGGGTAATTCACCCCTCCACTTT. This codes for CASTAQVQGNSPLHF.

The chain has TRBV29-1 and TRBJ1-2; the match to TRBD1 covers 8 bases. Germline loops: CDR1 SQVTM, CDR2 ANQGSEA. Unmatched junction bases numbered 7, after V lost 4 bases and J lost 3 bases. The CDR3 runs 14 residues. CDR3 nucleotides: TGCAGCGTTGCCCAGGGGGCTGGGGACTATGGCTACACCTTC. Translated: CSVAQGAGDYGYTF.

This clone was found a few times. The chain couples TRBV15 to TRBJ1-1, with D perhaps TRBD1 (6 bases). Germline CDR1 reads LNHNV; CDR2 reads YYDKDF (reference sequence). V was pared by 4 bases and J by 4 bases, with 13 bases between. CDR3 length: 14 amino acids. The CDR3, as DNA: TGTGCCACCAGCAAAGGGGGGGCCGGCACTGAAGCTTTCTTT. Its protein is CATSKGGAGTEAFF.

The chain is built from TRBV27 and TRBJ2-1, with TRBD1 identical over 8 bases. Germline V CDR1 and CDR2: MNHEY, SMNVEV (reference sequence). V dropped 3 bases and J dropped 4; count of bases not matched to a gene: 5. The CDR3 loop spans 15 amino acids. The CDR3 nucleotides are TGTGCCAGCAGTTTGCGACAGGGGCGGTACAATGAGCAGTTCTTC. Translating it yields CASSLRQGRYNEQFF.

The CDR3 DNA reads as TGTGCCAGCAGCTTGGAGGGACAGAGCTCTGGAAACACCATATATTTT. Its protein product is CASSLEGQSSGNTIYF. The genes are TRBV5-8 and TRBJ1-3; TRBD1 aligns across 7 bases. J gave up 0 bases and V 0 bases, and 3 bases lay outside the gene matches. Germline V gene data show CDR1 as SGHTS and CDR2 as YDEGEE. CDR3 length: 16 residues.

The chain is built from TRBV30 and TRBJ2-1; TRBD1 matches at 9 bases. V trimming: 3 bases; J trimming: 2 bases; junction bases outside the gene matches: 5. The germline CDR1 and CDR2 sequences are GTSNPN and SVGIG (reference sequence). The length of the CDR3 is 15 residues. CDR3 nucleotides: TGTGCCTGGAGACCTCGGGACAGGGCCTACAATGAGCAGTTCTTC. Residues: CAWRPRDRAYNEQFF.

The chain links TRBV7-2 to TRBJ1-4; D is unclear. Germline values: CDR1 SGHTA, CDR2 FQGNSA. Trimming left V 5 bases short and J 5 bases short, with 3 bases between. The CDR3 is made up of 11 amino acids. The CDR3 DNA follows: TGTGCCAGCAGCCTAAATGAAAAACTGTTTTTT. Amino acids: CASSLNEKLFF.

In its sample, this clone was seen a few times. This chain connects TRBV19 to TRBJ2-4; D uncertain. The CDR3 runs to 13 residues. The germline V gene has CDR1 LNHDA and CDR2 SQIVND (reference sequence). V shed 7 bases and J shed 6 bases, with 13 bases lying between them. CDR3 DNA: TGTGCCAGTACCCGGTCCCCGGGAAACATTCAGTACTTC. As protein: CASTRSPGNIQYF.

Of note for this clone: At the DNA level, this CDR3 is encoded by other sequences in the same sample as well. The V and J genes are TRBV29-1 and TRBJ1-1; D not certain. CDR1 SQVTM and CDR2 ANQGSEA come from the germline V gene. The CDR3 extends over 10 amino acids. V was pared by 5 bases and J by 3 bases, with 4 bases between. CDR3 loop: CSVLYTEAFF. Written as DNA, the CDR3 is TGCAGCGTTCTGTACACTGAAGCTTTCTTT.

This clone has a single count. The chain has TRBV5-6 and TRBJ2-3; D remains ambiguous. Trimming left V 1 base short and J 1 base short, with 4 bases between. The CDR3 sequence is 13 residues long. Germline-derived CDR1 and CDR2 are SGHDT and YYEEEE. CDR3 in DNA: TGTGCCAGCAGCTTGCTAGGCACAGATACGCAGTATTTT. Translated: CASSLLGTDTQYF. Full variable domain (outside the CDR3, taken from reference TRBV5-6 and TRBJ2-3): DAGVTQSPTHLIKTRGQQVTLRCSPKSGHDTVSWYQQALGQGPQFIFQYYEEEERQRGNFPDRFSGHQFPNYSSELNVNALLLGDSALYLCASSLLGTDTQYFGPGTRLTVL.

V and J are TRBV6-4 and TRBJ2-3; 10 bases fit TRBD2. The junction had 4 bases not matched to a gene; V was cut back by 5 bases and J by 5 bases. Germline loops: CDR1 MRHNA, CDR2 SNTAGT. CDR3 length: 14 amino acids. The CDR3 DNA reads TGTGCCAGCAGTCGAGCGGGGGGGCAAGATACGCAGTATTTT. This translates into CASSRAGGQDTQYF.

This chain's CDR3 is CASSPGRGGNFDTQYF. The CDR3 DNA reads as TGTGCCAGCAGCCCCGGGAGGGGAGGCAACTTTGATACGCAGTATTTT. The chain employs TRBV9 and TRBJ2-3; TRBD2 matches at 8 bases. There are 16 residues in the CDR3. The germline gives CDR1 SGDLS, CDR2 YYNGEE. Germline trimming cut 4 bases from V and 6 bases from J; bases unmatched to any gene: 13.

The chain recombines TRBV27 with TRBJ2-3; D might be TRBD2 (5 bases). CDR3 length: 14 residues. The V end lost 6 bases, the J end lost 4 bases, and 14 bases lay between the germline ends. CDR1 and CDR2 from the germline V gene are MNHEY and SMNVEV (reference sequence). The chain's CDR3 is CASSPEDWPDTQYF. As DNA, the CDR3 is TGTGCCAGCAGCCCGGAGGACTGGCCAGATACGCAGTATTTT.

The chain employs TRBV4-2 and TRBJ2-3; weak D call: TRBD1 (6 bases). V lost 11 bases and J lost 0, with 15 bases in between. Germline CDR1 reads LGHNA; CDR2 reads YNFKEQ. CDR3 length: 14 amino acids. The chain's CDR3 is CAGSDSPSTDTQYF. CDR3 nucleotide sequence: TGTGCCGGGTCGGACAGCCCGAGCACAGATACGCAGTATTTT.

A remark on this clone: At one end, the junction sequence differs from germline, possibly due to a read error. J is TRBJ1-4 and V is TRBV7-7; possibly TRBD1 for D (5 bases). Germline CDR1 reads SSHAT; CDR2 reads FNYEAQ (reference sequence). The CDR3 is made up of 15 amino acids. CDR3 DNA sequence: TGTGCTAGCAGCCCAGGAGGGGCAACTAATGAAAAACTGTTTTTT. Its protein is CASSPGGATNEKLFF.